One and the same sample provided the 13 T cell receptor beta chains below, sequenced in a study of CD8 T cells in ankylosing spondylitis. TCRdb recomputed calls from the 5' RACE reads with MiXCR, one row per CDR3 protein. The table includes around 140,000 distinct CDR3 sequences, roughly 15% detected once. Points from the study as a whole: Blood of patients with ankylosing spondylitis appeared to be characterized by a TCR beta motif of several highly homologous variants.

No antigen has been identified for these receptors. The source material was blood, either unsorted or a sorted T cell fraction (not recorded which). The receptors were gathered from a male donor with ankylosing spondylitis.

The chain carries TRBV9 and TRBJ2-7; 7 nucleotides line up with TRBD1. Germline lookup yields CDR1 SGDLS and CDR2 YYNGEE. After removal of 1 base from V and 5 bases from J, the junction contained 9 bases not matched to a gene. The CDR3 runs to 15 residues. CDR3 nucleotides: TGTGCCAGCAGCGTACATAGGGACAGCAGGGACGAGCAGTACTTC. The encoded protein is CASSVHRDSRDEQYF.

This clonotype was recorded a few times. The CDR3 DNA reads as TGCGCCAGCAGCCAACAACGACAGGGGGTGAACGAGCAGTACTTC. As protein: CASSQQRQGVNEQYF. V gene TRBV4-1 combines with J gene TRBJ2-7, with 9 bases identical to TRBD1. The CDR3 length is 15 residues. V was pared by 2 bases and J by 5 bases, with 7 bases of the junction left unmatched. Germline V lookup: CDR1 MGHRA, CDR2 YSYEKL.

This clonotype appeared a few times. The chain joins TRBV29-1 to TRBJ2-7; D possibly corresponds to TRBD1 (6 bases). Per the germline V gene, CDR1 is SQVTM and CDR2 is ANQGSEA. This CDR3 has 12 residues. Trimming pared 2 bases from V and 3 bases from J, leaving 8 bases between. CDR3 residues: CSVERDIYEQYF. The CDR3 DNA reads TGCAGCGTTGAAAGGGACATCTACGAGCAGTACTTC.

The chain is built from TRBV29-1 and TRBJ1-2, with D maybe TRBD1 (5 bases). The germline gives CDR1 SQVTM, CDR2 ANQGSEA. Trimming shortened V by 4 bases and J by 5 bases, and 26 bases separated the two germline ends. The CDR3 consists of 17 residues. The CDR3: CSVGPVGRDSEGYGYTF. The CDR3 bases are TGCAGCGTTGGGCCGGTTGGCCGGGACTCCGAAGGATATGGCTACACCTTC.

This clonotype occurred a few times. The chain joins TRBV7-9 to TRBJ2-1; D ambiguous. The V end was cut by 4 bases, the J end by 9 bases, with 10 bases between. CDR3 size: 12 residues. Germline V CDR1 and CDR2: SEHNR, FQNEAQ (reference sequence). The CDR3: CASSSVVREQFF. The CDR3 coding sequence is TGTGCCAGCAGCTCCGTGGTCCGTGAGCAGTTCTTC.

Regarding this clonotype: A much larger clonotype is one base distant, so this may be a read error. V is TRBV20-1 and J is TRBJ1-2, with a weak D call TRBD1 (5 bases). The germline gives CDR1 DFQATT, CDR2 SNEGSKA (reference sequence). The CDR3 covers 13 residues. The CDR3, as DNA: TGCAGTACTAGATCATGGGCACAGGAGGACTACACCTTC. It is translated as CSTRSWAQEDYTF.

The chain employs TRBV12-3 or TRBV12-4 and TRBJ1-1; no definite D call. V was cut by 6 bases and J by 2 bases, with 10 bases left in between. The CDR3 is 13 amino acids. The CDR3 region has the DNA TGTGCCAGCAGCCGTACAAGAAACACTGAAGCTTTCTTT. Protein sequence: CASSRTRNTEAFF.

The chain links TRBV14 to TRBJ2-7, with unresolved D. Germline V CDR1 and CDR2: SGHDN, FVKESK. V was cut by 3 bases and J by 7 bases, with 7 bases left in between. CDR3 length: 11 amino acids. CDR3 DNA sequence: TGTGCCAGCAGCCAGACGAAAGAGCAGTACTTC. Translation gives CASSQTKEQYF.

A few counts support this clonotype. This chain uses TRBV4-1 with TRBJ2-1; 8 bases agree with TRBD2. This CDR3 region has 16 residues. CDR1 and CDR2 from the germline V gene are MGHRA and YSYEKL. V dropped 3 bases and J dropped 4; count of bases not matched to a gene: 8. The CDR3 is CASSHLGGRKYNEQFF. The CDR3 region has the DNA TGCGCCAGCAGCCATTTGGGCGGGAGGAAATACAATGAGCAGTTCTTC.

The genes are TRBV7-9 and TRBJ2-5, with 9 bases that match TRBD2. This CDR3 has 16 amino acids. Germline lookup yields CDR1 SEHNR and CDR2 FQNEAQ (reference sequence). Losses at the gene ends were 2 bases for V and 1 base for J; bases not matched to a gene: 5. The CDR3 DNA follows: TGTGCCAGCAGCTTAATTAGCGGGAGCCTCCAAGAGACCCAGTACTTC. It translates to CASSLISGSLQETQYF.

The sample holds many counts of this clonotype. The chain combines TRBV9 with TRBJ2-3; tentatively, D is TRBD2 (5 bases). From germline, CDR1 is SGDLS and CDR2 YYNGEE. V was shortened by 4 bases and J by 0 bases, with 18 bases between the two germline ends. The CDR3 contains 17 residues. CDR3 nucleotide sequence: TGTGCCAGCAGCTCGCAAGGCGGGCTCACTAGCACAGATACGCAGTATTTT. This encodes CASSSQGGLTSTDTQYF.

This clonotype has only a few counts. This sequence joins TRBV5-6 and TRBJ2-7; TRBD2 matches 10 bases. Germline V gene data show CDR1 as SGHDT and CDR2 as YYEEEE. Trimming removed 1 base from V and 4 bases from J; junction bases left unmatched: 5. The CDR3 covers 15 residues. The CDR3 protein is CASSLSSSGSYEQYF. CDR3 DNA sequence: TGTGCCAGCAGCTTGTCGTCTAGCGGGAGTTACGAGCAGTACTTC.

This clonotype appeared a few times. The chain employs TRBV5-1 and TRBJ1-1, with D perhaps matching TRBD1 (5 bases). The CDR3 extends over 15 amino acids. V was trimmed by 0 bases and J by 1 base, leaving 10 bases between them. CDR1 SGHRS and CDR2 YFSETQ come from the germline V gene. For the CDR3, the DNA is TGCGCCAGCAGCTTGGAAGGGGCCTCGAACACTGAAGCTTTCTTT. Its translation: CASSLEGASNTEAFF.